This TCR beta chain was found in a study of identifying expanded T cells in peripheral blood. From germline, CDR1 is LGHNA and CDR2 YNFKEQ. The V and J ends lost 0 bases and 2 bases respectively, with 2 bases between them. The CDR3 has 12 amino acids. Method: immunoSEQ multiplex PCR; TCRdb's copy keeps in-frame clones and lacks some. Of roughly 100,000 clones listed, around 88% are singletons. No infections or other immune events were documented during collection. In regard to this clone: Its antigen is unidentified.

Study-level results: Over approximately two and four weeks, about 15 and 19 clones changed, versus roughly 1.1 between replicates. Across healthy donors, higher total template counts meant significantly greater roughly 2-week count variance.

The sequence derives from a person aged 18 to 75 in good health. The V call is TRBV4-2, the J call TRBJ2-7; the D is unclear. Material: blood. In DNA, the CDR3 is TGTGCCAGCAGCCAAGACCCCTACGAGCAGTACTTC. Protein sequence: CASSQDPYEQYF.